The 19 T cell receptor beta chains presented below share a single source sample, sequenced in a study of blood T cell repertoires in COVID-19. Clones were read by immunoSEQ multiplex PCR, and TCRdb kept only the in-frame ones, dropping some. This table has a few hundred thousand clones, 84% appearing once. Sequenced: peripheral blood. The receptors derive from a man aged 55 to 69 with acute or convalescent COVID-19.

The chain joins TRBV6-5 to TRBJ2-7, with D possibly matching TRBD2 (6 bases). Trimming left V 7 bases short and J 6 bases short, with 13 bases between. Germline CDR1 is MNHEY and CDR2 is SVGAGI. The CDR3 loop spans 12 amino acids. The CDR3 loop reads CASTGTLSEQYF. The CDR3 DNA reads as TGTGCCAGCACCGGGACTCTAAGCGAGCAGTACTTC.

The chain uses TRBV2 and TRBJ2-7; D gene unclear. The CDR3 extends over 13 amino acids. Trimming removed 7 bases at V and 6 bases at J, with 16 bases between. Per the germline V gene, CDR1 is SNHLY and CDR2 is FYNNEI. CDR3 protein: CASTRLLYGEQYF. CDR3 in DNA: TGTGCCAGCACGAGGCTGTTGTACGGCGAGCAGTACTTC.

The chain joins TRBV28 to TRBJ2-1, with TRBD2 matching 10 bases. Germline V gene sequence: CDR1 MDHEN, CDR2 SYDVKM. The CDR3 runs 17 residues. The junction had 15 bases not matched to a gene; V was cut back by 7 bases and J by 6 bases. In DNA form, the CDR3 reads TGTGCCAGCACCTTGGAGGCTAGCGGGAGTGGAAGCAATGAGCAGTTCTTC. Translating gives CASTLEASGSGSNEQFF.

CDR3 in amino acids: CASSSKGTVVNTQYF. The CDR3 DNA follows: TGTGCCAGCAGTTCCAAAGGGACAGTAGTTAATACGCAGTATTTT. The chain joins TRBV27 to TRBJ2-3; 7 nucleotides align to TRBD1. Per the germline V gene, CDR1 is MNHEY and CDR2 is SMNVEV (reference sequence). Trimming removed 4 bases from V and 7 bases from J; junction bases left unmatched: 11. This CDR3 comprises 15 residues.

This clone was observed a few times. The chain links TRBV5-1 to TRBJ1-3; TRBD1 aligns across 8 bases. This CDR3 spans 16 amino acids. Germline CDR1 is SGHRS and CDR2 is YFSETQ. V dropped 4 bases and J dropped 0; count of bases not matched to a gene: 6. The CDR3 region has the DNA TGCGCCAGCAGCAAGGGACAGGCGAGCTCTGGAAACACCATATATTTT. Amino acids: CASSKGQASSGNTIYF. The full variable domain, in which reference TRBV5-1 and TRBJ1-3 provide the parts outside the CDR3, is KAGVTQTPRYLIKTRGQQVTLSCSPISGHRSVSWYQQTPGQGLQFLFEYFSETQRNKGNFPGRFSGRQFSNSRSEMNVSTLELGDSALYLCASSKGQASSGNTIYFGEGSWLTVV.

As regards this clone: This sample also contains other DNA sequences that code for the same CDR3. The V call is TRBV7-2, the J call TRBJ2-5; 11 positions match TRBD1. The V and J ends lost 1 base and 2 bases, in that order; junction bases with no gene match: 6. Germline assignment: CDR1 SGHTA and CDR2 FQGNSA. The CDR3 consists of 17 residues. CDR3 coding DNA: TGTGCCAGCAGCTTAGTCGGACAGGGGGCGCTTCAAGAGACCCAGTACTTC. The encoded protein is CASSLVGQGALQETQYF. Complete variable domain (other parts from reference TRBV7-2 and TRBJ2-5): GAGVSQSPSNKVTEKGKDVELRCDPISGHTALYWYRQSLGQGLEFLIYFQGNSAPDKSGLPSDRFSAERTGGSVSTLTIQRTQQEDSAVYLCASSLVGQGALQETQYFGPGTRLLVL.

This chain uses TRBV4-1 with TRBJ2-3, with TRBD1 identical over 8 bases. V lost 4 bases and J lost 2; bases outside the gene matches: 5. Germline V gives CDR1 MGHRA, CDR2 YSYEKL. This CDR3 comprises 15 residues. The CDR3 region has the DNA TGCGCCAGCAGCCTCACGGGACAGGACACAGATACGCAGTATTTT. Its translation: CASSLTGQDTDTQYF.

The chain employs TRBV5-1 and TRBJ1-4, with a weak D call TRBD1 (6 bases). The ends were cut back, 3 bases at V and 7 bases at J, with 19 bases in the middle. The germline V gene has CDR1 SGHRS and CDR2 YFSETQ. The CDR3 totals 16 residues. The CDR3 coding sequence is TGCGCCAGCAGCTGGGGCGGACAGCCGCAGGGTGAAAAACTGTTTTTT. It is translated as CASSWGGQPQGEKLFF.

The rearrangement links TRBV11-2 to TRBJ1-2; D remains unclear. The V gene's germline CDR1 is SGHAT and CDR2 FQNNGV. This CDR3 contains 16 residues. V gave up 0 bases and J gave up 5 bases, with 16 bases separating them. In DNA, the CDR3 is TGTGCCAGCAGCTTAGAGCCGGACTCGGGGAAATATGGCTACACCTTC. Protein product: CASSLEPDSGKYGYTF. Full variable domain (missing parts from reference TRBV11-2 and TRBJ1-2): EAGVAQSPRYKIIEKRQSVAFWCNPISGHATLYWYQQILGQGPKLLIQFQNNGVVDDSQLPKDRFSAERLKGVDSTLKIQPAKLEDSAVYLCASSLEPDSGKYGYTFGSGTRLTVV.

This clone appeared a few times. V and J are TRBV7-2 and TRBJ2-6; a weak D match, TRBD2 (5 bases). Trimming cost V 2 bases and J 4 bases, with 15 bases left between them. Germline CDR1 and CDR2: SGHTA and FQGNSA. The CDR3 is made up of 17 amino acids. This chain's CDR3 is CASSLRGGSSGANVLTF. The CDR3 DNA is TGTGCCAGCAGCTTACGGGGTGGCTCTTCCGGGGCCAACGTCCTGACTTTC.

V and J are TRBV30 and TRBJ1-5; 12 nucleotides align to TRBD1. With 3 bases clipped from V and 2 bases from J, the junction kept 2 bases outside the gene matches. Germline values: CDR1 GTSNPN, CDR2 SVGIG (reference sequence). The length of the CDR3 is 15 residues. CDR3 nucleotide sequence: TGTGCCTGGAGGGGACAGGGGGCTCGCAATCAGCCCCAGCATTTT. Translation gives CAWRGQGARNQPQHF.

The genes are TRBV27 and TRBJ1-2; 8 bases line up with TRBD1. CDR3 size: 14 residues. Germline V gene sequence: CDR1 MNHEY, CDR2 SMNVEV (reference sequence). V dropped 5 bases and J dropped 2; count of bases not matched to a gene: 4. The CDR3 sequence is CASSTRTGNYGYTF. CDR3 DNA sequence: TGTGCCAGCAGTACAAGGACAGGGAACTATGGCTACACCTTC.

V and J are TRBV18 and TRBJ1-1, with 7 nucleotides matching TRBD1. The J segment lost 8 bases and the V segment lost 2 bases, leaving 5 bases of the junction unmatched. CDR3 size: 13 residues. CDR1 is KGHSH, CDR2 LQKENI, per germline. In DNA form, the CDR3 reads TGTGCCAGCTCACCAAGGGTGACAGGGGAAGCTTTCTTT. It encodes CASSPRVTGEAFF.

The chain couples TRBV5-1 to TRBJ2-3, with D hard to call. CDR1 SGHRS and CDR2 YFSETQ come from the germline V gene. The CDR3 totals 13 residues. Trimming removed 0 bases from V and 6 bases from J, with 8 bases in between. The CDR3 DNA sequence: TGCGCCAGCAGCTTGGTCCAGATGGATACGCAGTATTTT. It translates to CASSLVQMDTQYF. Full variable domain (remainder filled in from reference TRBV5-1 and TRBJ2-3): KAGVTQTPRYLIKTRGQQVTLSCSPISGHRSVSWYQQTPGQGLQFLFEYFSETQRNKGNFPGRFSGRQFSNSRSEMNVSTLELGDSALYLCASSLVQMDTQYFGPGTRLTVL.

The chain uses TRBV19 and TRBJ1-5; TRBD1 might be the D (6 bases). Trimming pared 2 bases from V and 7 bases from J, leaving 24 bases between. The CDR3 is made up of 18 amino acids. Germline-derived CDR1 and CDR2 are LNHDA and SQIVND (reference sequence). The chain's CDR3 is CASSIPPSGGGASQPQHF. DNA for the CDR3: TGTGCCAGTAGTATACCTCCTTCCGGGGGGGGCGCAAGCCAGCCCCAGCATTTT.

The CDR3 spells CASSNTGTSGIGGRKTQYF. Written as DNA, the CDR3 is TGTGCCAGTAGTAACACCGGGACTAGCGGGATTGGGGGTCGGAAGACCCAGTACTTC. V usage is TRBV19 and J usage is TRBJ2-5; the match to TRBD2 covers 13 bases. Looked up from germline, CDR1 is LNHDA and CDR2 is SQIVND (reference sequence). Losses at the gene ends were 4 bases for V and 6 bases for J; bases not matched to a gene: 17. The CDR3 totals 19 residues. The variable domain in full, with the rest retrieved from reference TRBV19 and TRBJ2-5, is DGGITQSPKYLFRKEGQNVTLSCEQNLNHDAMYWYRQDPGQGLRLIYYSQIVNDFQKGDIAEGYSVSREKKESFPLTVTSAQKNPTAFYLCASSNTGTSGIGGRKTQYFGPGTRLLVL.

The CDR3 coding sequence is TGCGCCAGCAGTCATCCGAACCCACGACAGGGCTGCTATGGCTACACCTTC. Protein sequence: CASSHPNPRQGCYGYTF. The chain recombines TRBV23-1 with TRBJ1-2; 7 bases agree with TRBD1. TRBV23-1 is an ORF; its function is uncertain. The CDR3 runs to 17 residues. With V trimmed by 3 bases and J by 4 bases, 14 bases remained unmatched.

The rearrangement uses TRBV3-1 (or the pseudogene TRBV3-2) and TRBJ1-4; TRBD1 might be the D (5 bases). Trimming removed 2 bases at V and 8 bases at J, with 12 bases between. The length of the CDR3 is 14 residues. Germline-derived CDR1 and CDR2 are LGHDT and YNNKEL (reference sequence). The DNA for the CDR3 is TGTGCCAGCAGCCAAATGTCAGGGAAGGAAAAACTGTTTTTT. Its translation is CASSQMSGKEKLFF.

The V and J genes are TRBV27 and TRBJ2-6; 12 positions match TRBD2. The germline gives CDR1 MNHEY, CDR2 SMNVEV (reference sequence). V lost 4 bases and J lost 4; bases outside the gene matches: 11. CDR3 size: 19 residues. The CDR3 region has the DNA TGTGCCAGCAGTTCAAGACTAGCGGGAGAGACTGTGGGGGCCAACGTCCTGACTTTC. Translation: CASSSRLAGETVGANVLTF.